The present T cell receptor (beta chain) was sequenced within a study of T cell responses to AZD1222 COVID-19 vaccine. Of note for this clone: Its antigen is as yet unknown.

Findings and limits, study-wide: Reportedly, nearly half of unique spike TCRs recognized epitopes outside B.1.351/B.1.1.7 mutations.

Generated by immunoSEQ multiplex PCR, the TCRdb table keeps only in-frame clones and is missing some. This table has roughly 70,000 clones, 86% appearing once. Sequencing used peripheral blood, obtained on day 0 of AZD1222 vaccination. The sequence was collected from an adult in good health.

Here the CDR3 DNA reads TGTGCCAGCAGCCAAGAGGCAGGGGGGCTAAATCAGCCCCAGCATTTT. Residues: CASSQEAGGLNQPQHF. This chain uses TRBV3-1 (or the pseudogene TRBV3-2) with TRBJ1-5; 7 bases are shared with TRBD1. Germline V gene lookup returns CDR1 LGHDT and CDR2 YNNKEL (reference sequence). V lost 0 bases to trimming and J lost 4 bases; unmatched junction nucleotides: 6. The CDR3 is made up of 16 amino acids.